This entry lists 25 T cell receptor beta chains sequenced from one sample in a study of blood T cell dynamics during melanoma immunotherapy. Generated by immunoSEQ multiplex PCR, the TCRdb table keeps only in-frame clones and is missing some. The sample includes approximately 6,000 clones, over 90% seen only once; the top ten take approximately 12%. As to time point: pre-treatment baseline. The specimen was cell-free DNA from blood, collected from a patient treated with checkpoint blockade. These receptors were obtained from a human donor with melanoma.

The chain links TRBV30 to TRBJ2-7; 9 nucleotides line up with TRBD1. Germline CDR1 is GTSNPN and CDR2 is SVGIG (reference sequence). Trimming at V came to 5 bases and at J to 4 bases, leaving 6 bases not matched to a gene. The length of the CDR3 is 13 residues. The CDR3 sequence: CAWSAGTGYEQYF. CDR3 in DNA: TGTGCCTGGTCTGCCGGGACAGGGTACGAGCAGTACTTC.

The CDR3 is CASSEAGAGNQPQHF. The CDR3 DNA sequence: TGTGCCAGCAGTGAAGCAGGGGCAGGAAATCAGCCCCAGCATTTT. The gene calls are TRBV6-1 and TRBJ1-5, with D possibly TRBD1 on 5 matching bases. This CDR3 comprises 15 residues. Between the trimmed V and J ends, which lost 0 bases and 4 bases, there was a span of 10 bases. Germline V gives CDR1 MNHNS, CDR2 SASEGT.

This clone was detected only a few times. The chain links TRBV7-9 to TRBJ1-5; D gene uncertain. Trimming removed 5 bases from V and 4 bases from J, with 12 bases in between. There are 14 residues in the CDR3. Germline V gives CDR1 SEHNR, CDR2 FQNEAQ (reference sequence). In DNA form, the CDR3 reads TGTGCCAGCAGCCAGAGCTCTGGGAATCAGCCCCAGCATTTT. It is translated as CASSQSSGNQPQHF.

The CDR3 loop reads CASSLAPQGRTEAFF. CDR3 bases: TGTGCCAGCAGCTTAGCGCCTCAGGGTCGGACTGAAGCTTTCTTT. This chain joins TRBV7-9 and TRBJ1-1, with D tentatively TRBD1 (5 bases). The CDR3 loop spans 15 amino acids. CDR1 and CDR2 from the germline V gene are SEHNR and FQNEAQ (reference sequence). V was trimmed by 0 bases and J by 5 bases, leaving 13 bases between them.

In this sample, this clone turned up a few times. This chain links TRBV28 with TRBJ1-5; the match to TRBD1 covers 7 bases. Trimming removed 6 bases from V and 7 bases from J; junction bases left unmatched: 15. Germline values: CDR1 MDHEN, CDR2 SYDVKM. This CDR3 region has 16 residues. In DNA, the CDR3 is TGTGCCAGCAGCCCCCCCAGGACAGGCAAGGGACAGCCCCAGCATTTT. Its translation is CASSPPRTGKGQPQHF. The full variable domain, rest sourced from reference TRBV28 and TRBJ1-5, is DVKVTQSSRYLVKRTGEKVFLECVQDMDHENMFWYRQDPGLGLRLIYFSYDVKMKEKGDIPEGYSVSREKKERFSLILESASTNQTSMYLCASSPPRTGKGQPQHFGDGTRLSIL.

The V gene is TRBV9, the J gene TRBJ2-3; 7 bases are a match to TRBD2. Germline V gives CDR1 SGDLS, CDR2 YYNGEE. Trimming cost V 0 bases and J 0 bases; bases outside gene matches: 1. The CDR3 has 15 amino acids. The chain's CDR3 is CASSVGGGSTDTQYF. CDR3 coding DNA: TGTGCCAGCAGCGTAGGGGGGGGAAGCACAGATACGCAGTATTTT. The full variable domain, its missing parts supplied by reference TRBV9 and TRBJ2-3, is DSGVTQTPKHLITATGQRVTLRCSPRSGDLSVYWYQQSLDQGLQFLIQYYNGEERAKGNILERFSAQQFPDLHSELNLSSLELGDSALYFCASSVGGGSTDTQYFGPGTRLTVL.

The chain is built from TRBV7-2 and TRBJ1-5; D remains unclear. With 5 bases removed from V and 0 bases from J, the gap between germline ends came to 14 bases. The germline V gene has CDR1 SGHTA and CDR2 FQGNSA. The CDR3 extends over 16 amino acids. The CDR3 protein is CASSPRASTSNQPQHF. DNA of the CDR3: TGTGCCAGCAGCCCCCGGGCCTCAACTAGCAATCAGCCCCAGCATTTT.

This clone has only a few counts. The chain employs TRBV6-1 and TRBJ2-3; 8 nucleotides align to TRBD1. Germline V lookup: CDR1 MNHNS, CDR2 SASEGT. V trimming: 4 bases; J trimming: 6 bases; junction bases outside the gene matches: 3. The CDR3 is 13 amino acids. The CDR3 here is CASSAGGWDTQYF. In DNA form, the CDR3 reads TGTGCCAGCAGTGCAGGGGGCTGGGATACGCAGTATTTT.

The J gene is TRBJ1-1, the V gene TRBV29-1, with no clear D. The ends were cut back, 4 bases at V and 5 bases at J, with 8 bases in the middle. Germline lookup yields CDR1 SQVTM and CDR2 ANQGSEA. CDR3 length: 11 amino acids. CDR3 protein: CSVVVMTEAFF. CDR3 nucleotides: TGCAGCGTTGTGGTTATGACTGAAGCTTTCTTT.

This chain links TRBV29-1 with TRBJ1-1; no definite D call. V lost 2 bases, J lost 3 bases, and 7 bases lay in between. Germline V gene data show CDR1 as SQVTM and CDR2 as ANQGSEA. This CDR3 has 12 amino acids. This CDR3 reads CSVERAHTEAFF. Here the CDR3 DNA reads TGCAGCGTTGAAAGGGCGCACACTGAAGCTTTCTTT.

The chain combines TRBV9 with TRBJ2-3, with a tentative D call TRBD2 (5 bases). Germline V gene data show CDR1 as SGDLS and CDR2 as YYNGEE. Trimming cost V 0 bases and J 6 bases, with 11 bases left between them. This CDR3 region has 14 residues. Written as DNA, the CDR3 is TGTGCCAGCAGCGTAGCTTCGGGGTCTGATACGCAGTATTTT. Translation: CASSVASGSDTQYF.

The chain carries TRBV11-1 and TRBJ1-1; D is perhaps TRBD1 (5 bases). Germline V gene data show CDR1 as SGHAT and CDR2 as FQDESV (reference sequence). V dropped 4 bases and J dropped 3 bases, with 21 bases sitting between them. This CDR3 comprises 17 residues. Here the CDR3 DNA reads TGTGCCAGCAGCTACCCTCGGGCTGGCAGGGTGGACACTGAAGCTTTCTTT. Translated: CASSYPRAGRVDTEAFF.

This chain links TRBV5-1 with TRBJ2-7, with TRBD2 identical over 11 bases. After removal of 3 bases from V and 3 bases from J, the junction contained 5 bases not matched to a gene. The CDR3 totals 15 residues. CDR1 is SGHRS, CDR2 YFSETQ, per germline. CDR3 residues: CASSSTGTSGYEQYF. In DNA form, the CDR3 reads TGCGCCAGCAGCTCGACCGGGACTAGCGGCTACGAGCAGTACTTC.

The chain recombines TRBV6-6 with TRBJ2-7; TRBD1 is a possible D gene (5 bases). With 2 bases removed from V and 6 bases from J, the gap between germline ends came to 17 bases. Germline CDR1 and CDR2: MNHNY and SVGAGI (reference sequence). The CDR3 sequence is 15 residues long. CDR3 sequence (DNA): TGTGCCAGCAGTTACATAGGTCAGGGATTGGGCGAGCAGTACTTC. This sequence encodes CASSYIGQGLGEQYF.

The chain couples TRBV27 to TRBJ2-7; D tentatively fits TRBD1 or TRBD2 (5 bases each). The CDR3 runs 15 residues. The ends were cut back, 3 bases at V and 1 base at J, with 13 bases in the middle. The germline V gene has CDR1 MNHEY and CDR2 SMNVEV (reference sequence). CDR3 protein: CASSFQGASSYEQYF. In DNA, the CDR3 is TGTGCCAGCAGTTTTCAGGGAGCCTCATCCTACGAGCAGTACTTC.

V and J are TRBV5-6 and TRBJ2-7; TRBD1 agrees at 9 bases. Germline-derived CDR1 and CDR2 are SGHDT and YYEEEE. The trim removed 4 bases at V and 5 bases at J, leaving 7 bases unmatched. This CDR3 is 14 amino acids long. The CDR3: CASSRTGALHEQYF. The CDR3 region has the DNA TGTGCCAGCAGCAGGACAGGGGCTCTCCACGAGCAGTACTTC.

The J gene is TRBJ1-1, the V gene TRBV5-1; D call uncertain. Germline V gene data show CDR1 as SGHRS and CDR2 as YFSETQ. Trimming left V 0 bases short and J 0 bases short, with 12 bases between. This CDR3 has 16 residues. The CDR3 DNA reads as TGCGCCAGCAGCTTGGATATAGGGCCGATGAACACTGAAGCTTTCTTT. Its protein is CASSLDIGPMNTEAFF.

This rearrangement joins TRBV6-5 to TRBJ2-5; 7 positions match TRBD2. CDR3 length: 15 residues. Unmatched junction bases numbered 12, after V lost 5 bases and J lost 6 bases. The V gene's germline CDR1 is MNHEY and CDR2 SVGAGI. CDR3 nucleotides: TGTGCCAGCAGTAGCCCCCCTACCAGCGGGAAGACCCAGTACTTC. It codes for CASSSPPTSGKTQYF.

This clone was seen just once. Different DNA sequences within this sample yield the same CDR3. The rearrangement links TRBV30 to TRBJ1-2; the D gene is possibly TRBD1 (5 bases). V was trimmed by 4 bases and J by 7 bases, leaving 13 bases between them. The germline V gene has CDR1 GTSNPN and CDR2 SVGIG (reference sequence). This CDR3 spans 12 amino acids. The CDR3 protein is CAWTGLGGGYTF. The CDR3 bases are TGTGCCTGGACGGGGCTGGGGGGTGGCTACACCTTC.

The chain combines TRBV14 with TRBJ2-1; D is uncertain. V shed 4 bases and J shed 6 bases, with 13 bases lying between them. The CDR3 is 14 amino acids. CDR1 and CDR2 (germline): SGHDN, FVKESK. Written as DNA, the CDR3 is TGTGCCAGCAGCCGTAGATGGGTGGTCAATGAGCAGTTCTTC. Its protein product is CASSRRWVVNEQFF.

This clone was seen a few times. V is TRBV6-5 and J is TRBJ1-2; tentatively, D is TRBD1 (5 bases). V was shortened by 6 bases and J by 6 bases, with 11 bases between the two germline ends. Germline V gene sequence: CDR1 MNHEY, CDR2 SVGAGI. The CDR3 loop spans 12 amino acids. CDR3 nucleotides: TGTGCCAGCAGCCAGGGCGTGAATGGCTACACCTTC. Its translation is CASSQGVNGYTF.

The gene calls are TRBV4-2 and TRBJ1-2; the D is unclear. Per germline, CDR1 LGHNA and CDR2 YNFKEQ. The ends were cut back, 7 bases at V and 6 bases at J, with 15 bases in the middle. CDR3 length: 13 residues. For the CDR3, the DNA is TGTGCCAGCAAGAGAGGGAATGGGGATGGCTACACCTTC. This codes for CASKRGNGDGYTF.

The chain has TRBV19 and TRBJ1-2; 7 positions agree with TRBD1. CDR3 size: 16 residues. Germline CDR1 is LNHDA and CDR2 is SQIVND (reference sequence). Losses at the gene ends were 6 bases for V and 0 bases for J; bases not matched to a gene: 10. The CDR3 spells CASRSKHGTANYGYTF. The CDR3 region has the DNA TGTGCCAGTAGGTCGAAACACGGGACAGCTAACTATGGCTACACCTTC.

The CDR3 reads CASSMYGNPYGYTF. The CDR3 DNA is TGTGCCAGTAGTATGTATGGCAACCCCTATGGCTACACCTTC. The rearrangement links TRBV19 to TRBJ1-2; D is unresolved. Germline CDR1 LNHDA, CDR2 SQIVND (reference sequence). This CDR3 has 14 residues. V was cut by 3 bases and J by 4 bases, with 12 bases left in between.

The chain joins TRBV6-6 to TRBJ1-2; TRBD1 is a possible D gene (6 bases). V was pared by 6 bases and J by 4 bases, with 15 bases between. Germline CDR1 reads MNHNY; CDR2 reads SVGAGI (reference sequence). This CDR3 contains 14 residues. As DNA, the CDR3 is TGTGCCAGCAGGCCAGCCGGACAGATCTATGGCTACACCTTC. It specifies CASRPAGQIYGYTF.